Listed here is a single T cell receptor (beta chain). This clone has only a few counts. Its antigen is currently not known. No base quality values were provided; no much bigger clone lies one nucleotide off. To sequence the TCRbeta CDR3 region, genomic DNA was isolated from the sorted cells. TCRbeta CDR3 regions were sequenced using the immunoSEQ Assay. As stored in TCRdb, this immuneACCESS dataset retains in-frame rearrangements with V and J assigned. A fraction of the clones does not appear; measured against another copy, unresolved V genes explain less than half of the discrepancy, and the remainder lacks a known reason. Across this sample there are 40,000 to 60,000 clones, with around 87% seen only once. Around 1.8% of the sample belongs to the ten largest clones. The CDR3 starts with the cysteine, ends with the phenylalanine, and has 11 residues. The retained sequence is limited to the CDR3, 33 bases, with the frame set at the first base. The junction carries 2 bases between V and J, which are trimmed by 2 bases and 1 base respectively. From the germline V gene (reference sequence), CDR1 is DFQATT and CDR2 is SNEGSKA.

The sample comes from a study of OX40 agonist ivuxolimab in advanced cancers. In the study overall: Ivuxolimab, which targeted the costimulatory receptor OX40 (CD134), was an agonistic, fully human IgG2 monoclonal antibody. In the dose-escalation cohort, approximately 83% of patients were male, and the mean age was around 60 years with a range of roughly 20 to 80. Patients were allowed to have had prior anti-PD-1, anti-PD-L1 or anti-CTLA-4 therapy, and 30% to 40% of the dose-escalation patients had previously received checkpoint inhibitors. Intravenous ivuxolimab was administered to patients every 2 weeks at six dose levels: 0.01, 0.1, 0.3, 1.5, 3 and 10 mg/kg. Three dose-escalation patients achieved partial responses, one with hepatocellular carcinoma and two with cutaneous melanoma. The point of sequencing TCRbeta in the periphery was to test whether ivuxolimab changed TCR sequence diversity and drove clonal T-cell expansion. Of the roughly 51 dose-escalation patients, hepatocellular carcinoma was present in approximately 20, melanoma in roughly 15, renal cell carcinoma in 9 and head and neck cancer in 9. The paper covers the monotherapy dose-escalation part of the phase I ivuxolimab trial, which included N = 52 patients. Findings and caveats that apply to the study as a whole: On average, CD8+ T cells showed more expanded clones than CD4+ T cells after ivuxolimab. Antigen specificity was not determined for the clonally expanded peripheral T cells. Low levels of normalized T-cell clonal expansion were also seen in some nonresponding patients. Partial responders in the 0.1-3.0 mg/kg groups had among the lowest normalized peripheral clonal expansion, especially among CD8+ T cells. At doses of 0.1 to 3.0 mg/kg, clonal expansion of both CD4+ and CD8+ blood T cells was observed from baseline to week 6.

The trial excluded patients who had a history of autoimmune disease or who were on systemic immunosuppression. In every dose cohort, peripheral blood was drawn for TCR sequencing at baseline, cycle 4 day 1, and cycle 7 day 1. The samples were drawn from a first-in-human, open-label, multicenter phase I dose-escalation trial of ivuxolimab. Adults with locally advanced or metastatic melanoma, renal cell carcinoma, hepatocellular carcinoma or head and neck squamous cell carcinoma were enrolled in the trial. Before TCR sequencing, CD4+ and CD8+ T cells were separately sorted from peripheral blood. This sequence uses TRBV20-1 and TRBJ1-1, with the D gene call left open. This TCR was sampled from an adult with an advanced solid tumor such as melanoma, head and neck, liver or kidney cancer. The source material was CD4+ or CD8+ T cells sorted from blood, sampled in a trial of the OX40 agonist ivuxolimab. The CDR3 protein sequence reads: CSARQNTEAFF. The DNA sequence follows: TGCAGTGCTAGACAGAACACTGAAGCTTTCTTT.